This T cell receptor (beta chain) comes out of a study of blood T cell repertoires in COVID-19 (dated by TCRdb to 2020 to 2021). Study-wide context: Samples covering the acute and convalescent phases of COVID-19 were provided by collaborators in the United States, Italy and Spain. The material from the prospective study consisted of cDNA or gDNA derived from T cells, B-cell-depleted T cells, or PBMCs. Samples came from the ongoing ImmuneRACE study (first 160 participants) plus 1,254 subjects from 6 global collaborators. The sample metadata nearly always contained a de-identified subject ID, COVID-19 status, age in years and sex. Deeply sampled blood TCRbeta repertoires from subjects exposed to, actively infected with, or recovered from COVID-19 were included in the dataset. Where available, HLA class I and class II types were taken from metadata supplied by the sample provider and were not determined by assay-based typing. The repertoires were released in a freely available public database intended as a resource for research on the immune response to SARS-CoV-2. The paper's findings and limits, for the study overall: The amount of clinical and demographic metadata varied by source and participant and was provided uncurated.

The germline V end is reduced by 0 bases and the J end by 4 bases; junction bases left unmatched: 5. From cysteine to phenylalanine, the CDR3 is 15 amino acids long. Only CDR3 DNA remains: 45 bases, in frame from the first base. CDR1 SEHNR and CDR2 FQNEAQ are derived from the germline V gene (reference sequence). In the prospective study, participants were roughly 18 to 89 years old, resided in about two dozen geographic areas of the United States, and were enrolled through a virtual design. To assign participants to cohorts, the prospective study relied on clinical history that participants themselves reported in a screening survey and a study questionnaire. Exposed participants were defined as having been in contact with someone with a PCR-confirmed or clinician-diagnosed COVID-19 case within 2 weeks of study entry. Mobile phlebotomists in the prospective study collected whole blood, serum and a nasopharyngeal or oropharyngeal swab from every participant. Additional blood draws and questionnaires over an approximately 2-month period could optionally be provided by prospective study participants. Before DNA extraction, blood samples from the prospective study were shipped at room temperature or frozen.

As for this clone: Its antigen is not yet known. Base quality data are lacking; no much larger clone is found one base away.

TCRbeta CDR3 regions were amplified from genomic DNA by means of the immunoSEQ Assay, a bias-controlled multiplex PCR. In the paper's pipeline: The number of nucleated cells in each sample was estimated from the amplification of reference gene primers within the assay. Sequence reads were collapsed and filtered to measure the absolute abundance of every unique TCRbeta CDR3 rearrangement. For each sample, productive Simpson clonality was calculated as the square root of Simpson's diversity index over productive rearrangements. The table comes from immuneACCESS by way of TCRdb, which keeps in-frame sequences with V and J called. Part of the clones is missing from these tables; in studies checked, under half for an unresolved V gene and the rest for unknown reasons. The V and J calls and clone size are taken from that table; D and trimming were inferred from the DNA. The sample table lists nearly 300,000 clones, about nine tenths of them with a count of one. The ten largest clones represent approximately 2.9% of the sample.

Sequencing was performed on PBMCs or T cells enriched from blood (not recorded which). This TCR was recovered from a woman between 45 and 60 years old who had been exposed to COVID-19. The V gene is TRBV7-9 and the J gene is TRBJ2-5, with TRBD2 identical over 7 junction bases. The DNA reads TGTGCCAGCAGCTTAGCCCCGGGGGGAGGAGAGACCCAGTACTTC. This gives the protein CASSLAPGGGETQYF.